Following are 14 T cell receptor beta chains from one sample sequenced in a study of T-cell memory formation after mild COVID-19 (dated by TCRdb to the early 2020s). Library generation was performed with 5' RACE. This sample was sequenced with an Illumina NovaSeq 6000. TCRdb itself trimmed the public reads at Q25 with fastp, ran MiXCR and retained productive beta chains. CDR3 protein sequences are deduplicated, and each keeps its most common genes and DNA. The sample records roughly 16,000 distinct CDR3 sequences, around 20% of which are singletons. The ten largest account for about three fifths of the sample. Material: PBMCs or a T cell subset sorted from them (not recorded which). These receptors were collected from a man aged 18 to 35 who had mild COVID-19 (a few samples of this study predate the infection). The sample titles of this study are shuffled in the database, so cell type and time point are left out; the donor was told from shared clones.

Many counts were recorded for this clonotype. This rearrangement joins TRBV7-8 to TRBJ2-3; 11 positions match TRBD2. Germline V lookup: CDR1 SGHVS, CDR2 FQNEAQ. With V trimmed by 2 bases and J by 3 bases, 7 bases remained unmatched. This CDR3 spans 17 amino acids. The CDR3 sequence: CASSLSPGTSGTDTQYF. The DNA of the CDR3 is TGTGCCAGCAGCTTAAGTCCGGGGACTAGCGGAACAGATACGCAGTATTTT.

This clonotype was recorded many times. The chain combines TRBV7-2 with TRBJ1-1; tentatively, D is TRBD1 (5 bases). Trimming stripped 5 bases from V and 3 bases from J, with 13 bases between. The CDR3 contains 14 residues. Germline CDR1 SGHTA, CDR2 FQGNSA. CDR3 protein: CASSPSGWDTEAFF. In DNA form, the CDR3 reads TGTGCCAGCAGCCCGTCAGGGTGGGACACTGAAGCTTTCTTT.

For the CDR3, the DNA is TGTGCCAGCAGCTCAGCGGGGGGGCCCGCGGAGTTCTTC. The encoded protein is CASSSAGGPAEFF. The genes are TRBV11-1 and TRBJ2-1; TRBD2 agrees at 10 bases. CDR3 length: 13 residues. Germline V gives CDR1 SGHAT, CDR2 FQDESV (reference sequence). V trimming: 4 bases; J trimming: 14 bases; junction bases outside the gene matches: 8.

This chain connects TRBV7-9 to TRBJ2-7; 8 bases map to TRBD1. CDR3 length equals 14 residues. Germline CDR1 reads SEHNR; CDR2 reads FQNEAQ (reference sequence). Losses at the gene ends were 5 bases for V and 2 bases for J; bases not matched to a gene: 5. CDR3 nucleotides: TGTGCCAGCAGCCGGACAGGGCCTACCTACGAGCAGTACTTC. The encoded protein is CASSRTGPTYEQYF.

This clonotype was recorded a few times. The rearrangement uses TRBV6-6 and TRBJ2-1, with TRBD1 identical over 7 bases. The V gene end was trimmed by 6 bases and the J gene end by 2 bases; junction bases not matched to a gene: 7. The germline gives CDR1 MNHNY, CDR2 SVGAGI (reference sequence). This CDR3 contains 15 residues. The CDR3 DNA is TGTGCCAGCAGATCCGGGACAGTTGCCTACAATGAGCAGTTCTTC. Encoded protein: CASRSGTVAYNEQFF.

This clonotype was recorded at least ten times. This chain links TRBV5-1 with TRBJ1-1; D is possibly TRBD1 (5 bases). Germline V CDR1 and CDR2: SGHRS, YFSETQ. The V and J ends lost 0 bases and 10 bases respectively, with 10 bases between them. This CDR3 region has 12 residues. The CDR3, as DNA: TGCGCCAGCAGCTTGGGAGGGGAAGGAGCTTTCTTT. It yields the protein CASSLGGEGAFF.

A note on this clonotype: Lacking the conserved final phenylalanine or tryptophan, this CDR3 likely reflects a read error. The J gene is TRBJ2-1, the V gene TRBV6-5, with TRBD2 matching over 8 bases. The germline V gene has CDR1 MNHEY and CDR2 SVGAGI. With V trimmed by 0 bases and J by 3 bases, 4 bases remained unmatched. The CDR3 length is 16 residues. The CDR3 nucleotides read TGTGCCAGCAGTTACTCCGGGGGGGCCTTCTACAATGAGCAGTTCTCC. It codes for CASSYSGGAFYNEQFS.

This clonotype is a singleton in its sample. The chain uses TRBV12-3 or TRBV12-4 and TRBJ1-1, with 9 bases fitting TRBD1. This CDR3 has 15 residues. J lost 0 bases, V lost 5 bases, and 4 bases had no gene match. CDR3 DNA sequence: TGTGCCAGCAGTAGGACAGGGGCCATGAACACTGAAGCTTTCTTT. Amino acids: CASSRTGAMNTEAFF.

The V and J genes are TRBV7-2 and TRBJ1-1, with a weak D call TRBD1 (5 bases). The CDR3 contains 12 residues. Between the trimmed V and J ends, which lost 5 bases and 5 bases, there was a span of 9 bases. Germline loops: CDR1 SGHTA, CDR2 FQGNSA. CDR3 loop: CASSPGVTEAFF. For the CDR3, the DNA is TGTGCCAGCAGCCCGGGGGTAACTGAAGCTTTCTTT.

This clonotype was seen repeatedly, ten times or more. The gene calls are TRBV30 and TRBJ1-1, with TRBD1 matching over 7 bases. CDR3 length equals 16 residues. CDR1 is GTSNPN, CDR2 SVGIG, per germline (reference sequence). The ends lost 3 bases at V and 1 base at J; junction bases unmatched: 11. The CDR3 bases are TGTGCCTGGAGCCTATCCAAGGACAGGCCGAACACTGAAGCTTTCTTT. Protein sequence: CAWSLSKDRPNTEAFF.

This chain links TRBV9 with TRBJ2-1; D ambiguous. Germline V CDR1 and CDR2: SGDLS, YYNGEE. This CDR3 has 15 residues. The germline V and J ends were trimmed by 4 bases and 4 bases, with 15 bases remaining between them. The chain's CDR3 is CASSPSATHYNEQFF. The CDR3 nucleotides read TGTGCCAGCAGCCCCTCGGCGACACATTACAATGAGCAGTTCTTC.

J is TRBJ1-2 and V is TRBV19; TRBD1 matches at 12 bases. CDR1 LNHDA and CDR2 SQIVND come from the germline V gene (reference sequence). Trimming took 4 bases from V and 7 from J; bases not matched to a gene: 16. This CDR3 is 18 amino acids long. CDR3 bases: TGTGCCAGTAGTAAGCCCCCCTACCCGGGACAGGGGGCTCGTGGCTACACCTTC. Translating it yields CASSKPPYPGQGARGYTF.

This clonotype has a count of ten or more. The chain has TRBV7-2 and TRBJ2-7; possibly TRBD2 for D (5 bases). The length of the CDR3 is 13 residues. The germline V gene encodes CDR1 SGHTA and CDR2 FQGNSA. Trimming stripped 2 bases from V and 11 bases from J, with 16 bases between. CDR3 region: CASSLSRETPKYV. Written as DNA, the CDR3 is TGTGCCAGCAGCTTAAGTAGGGAGACACCTAAGTACGTC.

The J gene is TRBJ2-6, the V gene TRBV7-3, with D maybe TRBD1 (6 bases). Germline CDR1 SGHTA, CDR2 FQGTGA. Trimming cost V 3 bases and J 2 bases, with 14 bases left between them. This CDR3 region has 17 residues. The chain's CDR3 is CASSFSPGVPGANVLTF. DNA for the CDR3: TGTGCCAGCAGCTTTTCCCCAGGGGTGCCTGGGGCCAACGTCCTGACTTTC.